Presented here are 28 T cell receptor beta chains from one specimen sequenced in a study of identical twins. MiXCR, applied by TCRdb to the 5' RACE reads, yields one record per CDR3 protein. The sample lists over 550,000 distinct CDR3 sequences; about 7.1% were seen once. In addition, the sample was reused for a study of yellow fever vaccine responses in identical twins.

Sequencing input: PBMCs. The receptors shown here come from a woman under 30 in good health.

This chain connects TRBV5-1 to TRBJ2-2, with D tentatively TRBD1 (6 bases). The CDR3 runs to 15 residues. Trimming cost V 2 bases and J 2 bases, with 10 bases left between them. Germline CDR1 SGHRS, CDR2 YFSETQ. The CDR3 sequence is CASSLRQDNTGELFF. The CDR3 DNA follows: TGCGCCAGCAGCTTACGACAGGATAACACCGGGGAGCTGTTTTTT. Full variable domain (missing parts from reference TRBV5-1 and TRBJ2-2): KAGVTQTPRYLIKTRGQQVTLSCSPISGHRSVSWYQQTPGQGLQFLFEYFSETQRNKGNFPGRFSGRQFSNSRSEMNVSTLELGDSALYLCASSLRQDNTGELFFGEGSRLTVL.

There are a few counts of this clonotype. The chain joins TRBV7-9 to TRBJ2-5, with D possibly being TRBD1 or TRBD2 (6 bases each). V was clipped by 1 base and J by 4 bases, with 13 bases between them. The CDR3 sequence is 15 residues long. Germline V gene data show CDR1 as SEHNR and CDR2 as FQNEAQ (reference sequence). The CDR3 loop reads CASSLDWGAGETQYF. The CDR3 DNA is TGTGCCAGCAGCTTAGATTGGGGGGCTGGAGAGACCCAGTACTTC.

This clonotype has at least ten counts. The chain combines TRBV3-1 with TRBJ2-7, with D possibly being TRBD1 or TRBD2 (6 bases each). CDR1 and CDR2 (germline): LGHDT, YNNKEL (reference sequence). This CDR3 has 13 residues. Trimming pared 4 bases from V and 6 bases from J, leaving 13 bases between. CDR3 sequence reads: CASSPRKGGEQYF. The CDR3, as DNA: TGTGCCAGCAGCCCCCGAAAGGGGGGCGAGCAGTACTTC.

This clonotype was seen at least ten times. The chain combines TRBV12-5 with TRBJ2-1; the D gene is possibly TRBD2 (6 bases). CDR1 and CDR2 from the germline V gene are LGHNT and FRNRAP. The CDR3 consists of 13 residues. Trimming took off 7 bases at V and 0 bases at J, with 7 bases between the two ends. The CDR3 region is CASVGSSYNEQFF. DNA of the CDR3: TGTGCTAGTGTCGGGAGCTCCTACAATGAGCAGTTCTTC.

The chain has TRBV12-3 or TRBV12-4 and TRBJ2-1; 9 positions agree with TRBD2. The CDR3 length is 13 residues. The V and J ends lost 3 bases and 9 bases, in that order; junction bases with no gene match: 3. CDR3 DNA sequence: TGTGCCAGCAGTTTCGGACTAGCGATTGAGCAGTTCTTC. It translates to CASSFGLAIEQFF.

This clonotype was seen only a few times. The V gene is TRBV27, the J gene TRBJ2-5; the match to TRBD2 covers 9 bases. Germline lookup yields CDR1 MNHEY and CDR2 SMNVEV (reference sequence). Trimming at V came to 6 bases and at J to 3 bases, leaving 5 bases not matched to a gene. The CDR3 runs 14 residues. The CDR3 region has the DNA TGTGCCAGCAGGCTGGGACTAGCAGAAGAGACCCAGTACTTC. Translation: CASRLGLAEETQYF.

This clonotype was detected many times. V usage is TRBV5-1 and J usage is TRBJ1-3; a possible D gene is TRBD1 (6 bases). CDR1 is SGHRS, CDR2 YFSETQ, per germline. The CDR3 length is 15 residues. Trimming stripped 0 bases from V and 5 bases from J, with 12 bases between. CDR3 nucleotides: TGCGCCAGCAGCTTGGAGGGGGGCTATAGAAACACCATATATTTT. Translated: CASSLEGGYRNTIYF.

The sample holds many counts of this clonotype. CDR3 bases: TGTGCCAGCAGTGGGGCGACAGGGTTCAAACAGTACGTC. This codes for CASSGATGFKQYV. The V and J genes are TRBV6-1 and TRBJ2-7; 7 nucleotides line up with TRBD1. CDR1 and CDR2 (germline): MNHNS, SASEGT. Germline trimming cut 4 bases from V and 10 bases from J; bases unmatched to any gene: 10. The CDR3 consists of 13 residues.

The genes are TRBV7-6 and TRBJ2-2; D may be TRBD1 or TRBD2 (6 bases each). From germline, CDR1 is SGHVS and CDR2 FNYEAQ. CDR3 length equals 17 residues. Trimming removed 1 base from V and 4 bases from J, with 16 bases in between. CDR3 residues: CASSLEGGGISTGELFF. The CDR3 DNA is TGTGCCAGCAGCTTAGAGGGGGGCGGAATTAGCACCGGGGAGCTGTTTTTT.

This clonotype was counted at least ten times. This chain connects TRBV27 to TRBJ2-3; 9 bases line up with TRBD2. CDR3 length: 15 amino acids. CDR1 MNHEY and CDR2 SMNVEV come from the germline V gene (reference sequence). V lost 4 bases and J lost 0; bases outside the gene matches: 2. The CDR3 DNA reads TGTGCCAGCAGTTCTAGCGGGGTCAGCACAGATACGCAGTATTTT. Residues: CASSSSGVSTDTQYF.

The V call is TRBV28, the J call TRBJ2-7; 13 nucleotides align to TRBD2. Looked up from germline, CDR1 is MDHEN and CDR2 is SYDVKM. This CDR3 comprises 16 residues. The junction had 5 bases not matched to a gene; V was cut back by 6 bases and J by 0 bases. The CDR3 nucleotides are TGTGCCAGCAGAAAAGGGACTAGCGGGACCTCCTACGAGCAGTACTTC. Its translation: CASRKGTSGTSYEQYF.

The chain links TRBV7-8 to TRBJ2-5, with D possibly matching TRBD2 (5 bases). Between the trimmed V and J ends, which lost 4 bases and 5 bases, there was a span of 11 bases. CDR1 and CDR2 (germline): SGHVS, FQNEAQ. The CDR3 has 13 residues. DNA for the CDR3: TGTGCCAGCAGCTACGGGAACCTGGAGACCCAGTACTTC. It translates to CASSYGNLETQYF.

The table lists this clonotype with a few counts. V and J are TRBV11-3 and TRBJ2-7; D uncertain. This CDR3 has 12 residues. Germline assignment: CDR1 SGHNT and CDR2 YENEEA. Trimming cost V 2 bases and J 5 bases, with 7 bases left between them. This CDR3 reads CASSLIIDEQYF. CDR3 in DNA: TGTGCCAGCAGCTTAATCATAGACGAGCAGTACTTC.

This rearrangement joins TRBV27 to TRBJ2-3; the D call may be TRBD1 or TRBD2 (5 bases each). The V gene lost 3 bases and the J gene lost 2 bases, with 12 bases spanning the gap. The CDR3 runs to 15 residues. Germline-derived CDR1 and CDR2 are MNHEY and SMNVEV (reference sequence). CDR3 in amino acids: CASSLRGTHTDTQYF. The CDR3 DNA reads as TGTGCCAGCAGTTTGAGGGGAACCCACACAGATACGCAGTATTTT.

This clonotype turned up a few times. The chain employs TRBV29-1 and TRBJ2-1; possible D gene TRBD1, 6 bases. The V and J ends lost 5 bases and 1 base respectively, with 9 bases between them. Per germline, CDR1 SQVTM and CDR2 ANQGSEA. The CDR3 spans 13 residues. In DNA form, the CDR3 reads TGCAGCGTTCGACAGGCGTCCTACAATGAGCAGTTCTTC. This translates into CSVRQASYNEQFF.

The chain uses TRBV12-3 or TRBV12-4 and TRBJ2-5; D may be TRBD2 (7 bases). The length of the CDR3 is 13 residues. The V gene lost 5 bases and the J gene lost 4 bases, with 11 bases spanning the gap. CDR3 residues: CASSIGGRETQYF. The DNA of the CDR3 is TGTGCCAGCAGTATCGGGGGGCGAGAGACCCAGTACTTC.

This clonotype was observed a few times. The chain combines TRBV20-1 with TRBJ2-1; TRBD1 matches at 8 bases. CDR3 length: 14 amino acids. V gave up 1 base and J gave up 7 bases; unmatched junction bases: 6. Germline lookup yields CDR1 DFQATT and CDR2 SNEGSKA (reference sequence). The CDR3 loop is CSARVTGERNEQFF. For the CDR3, the DNA is TGCAGTGCTAGAGTGACAGGGGAGAGGAATGAGCAGTTCTTC.

This clonotype was counted at least ten times. The chain links TRBV20-1 to TRBJ2-5; no firm D call. Between the trimmed V and J ends, which lost 0 bases and 0 bases, there was a span of 5 bases. The CDR3 consists of 13 residues. Germline V CDR1 and CDR2: DFQATT, SNEGSKA (reference sequence). CDR3 in amino acids: CSAREQYQETQYF. The CDR3 DNA reads as TGCAGTGCTAGAGAACAGTACCAAGAGACCCAGTACTTC.

This clonotype was seen ten or more times. V and J are TRBV28 and TRBJ2-1; TRBD2 aligns across 8 bases. Germline-derived CDR1 and CDR2 are MDHEN and SYDVKM. The CDR3 consists of 17 residues. Losses at the gene ends were 1 base for V and 7 bases for J; bases not matched to a gene: 12. CDR3 protein: CASSLFEGTRGGNEQFF. The CDR3, as DNA: TGTGCCAGCAGTTTATTTGAAGGGACTAGGGGTGGTAATGAGCAGTTCTTC.

The chain combines TRBV5-1 with TRBJ1-1; perhaps TRBD1 as D (6 bases). The germline gives CDR1 SGHRS, CDR2 YFSETQ. This CDR3 region has 14 residues. V was shortened by 2 bases and J by 3 bases, with 11 bases between the two germline ends. CDR3 sequence (DNA): TGCGCCAGCAGCTTAAGACAGGTCGACACTGAAGCTTTCTTT. It translates to CASSLRQVDTEAFF.

The genes are TRBV5-1 and TRBJ1-2; 9 bases line up with TRBD1. This CDR3 spans 16 amino acids. Trimming took 3 bases from V and 1 from J; bases not matched to a gene: 7. Germline V gene lookup returns CDR1 SGHRS and CDR2 YFSETQ. The CDR3 reads CASSWRGDRVNYGYTF. In nucleotides, the CDR3 is TGCGCCAGCAGCTGGAGGGGGGACAGGGTTAACTATGGCTACACCTTC.

This clonotype was counted once. J is TRBJ2-7 and V is TRBV5-1, with D maybe TRBD1 (6 bases). Germline CDR1 and CDR2: SGHRS and YFSETQ. CDR3 length: 15 residues. Between the trimmed V and J ends, which lost 2 bases and 3 bases, there was a span of 15 bases. This CDR3 reads CASSFADSLLYEQYF. The CDR3 nucleotides are TGCGCCAGCAGCTTCGCGGACAGCCTTCTCTACGAGCAGTACTTC.

There are a few counts of this clonotype. CDR3 bases: TGTGCCACCAGCACCGGGACTAGCGGGTACGAGCAGTACTTC. It is translated as CATSTGTSGYEQYF. The chain uses TRBV15 and TRBJ2-7, with TRBD2 matching 12 bases. The germline gives CDR1 LNHNV, CDR2 YYDKDF (reference sequence). The CDR3 is 14 residues long. Trimming took 4 bases from V and 4 from J; bases not matched to a gene: 2.

This clonotype was seen ten or more times. This chain uses TRBV5-1 with TRBJ1-1; D may be TRBD1 (5 bases). The length of the CDR3 is 14 residues. Germline V lookup: CDR1 SGHRS, CDR2 YFSETQ. V was pared by 5 bases and J by 1 base, with 12 bases between. CDR3 nucleotides: TGCGCCAGCAGAGCCGGGACTTCGAACACTGAAGCTTTCTTT. This gives the protein CASRAGTSNTEAFF. Together with reference TRBV5-1 and TRBJ1-1, the CDR3 gives the full variable domain: KAGVTQTPRYLIKTRGQQVTLSCSPISGHRSVSWYQQTPGQGLQFLFEYFSETQRNKGNFPGRFSGRQFSNSRSEMNVSTLELGDSALYLCASRAGTSNTEAFFGQGTRLTVV.

This clonotype has only a few counts. J is TRBJ2-5 and V is TRBV5-1; the match to TRBD1 covers 12 bases. The V gene end was trimmed by 3 bases and the J gene end by 0 bases; junction bases not matched to a gene: 6. Germline V gene lookup returns CDR1 SGHRS and CDR2 YFSETQ. The CDR3 runs 17 residues. The CDR3 protein is CASSSGGTGGNQETQYF. DNA for the CDR3: TGCGCCAGCAGCTCTGGAGGGACAGGGGGCAACCAAGAGACCCAGTACTTC.

This clonotype was observed many times. J is TRBJ2-1 and V is TRBV4-1; 7 bases are shared with TRBD1. Germline V gene lookup returns CDR1 MGHRA and CDR2 YSYEKL. Trimming removed 1 base from V and 3 bases from J; junction bases left unmatched: 9. The length of the CDR3 is 17 residues. In DNA, the CDR3 is TGCGCCAGCAGCCAAGCCTCTCCGGGACAGTACTACAATGAGCAGTTCTTC. Protein: CASSQASPGQYYNEQFF.

The V gene is TRBV12-3 or TRBV12-4, the J gene TRBJ1-1; tentatively, D is TRBD1 (5 bases). CDR3 size: 12 residues. V dropped 8 bases and J dropped 8 bases, with 15 bases sitting between them. CDR3 protein: CASGQGSGEAFF. DNA for the CDR3: TGTGCCAGCGGTCAGGGTTCGGGCGAAGCTTTCTTT.

This clonotype was observed at least ten times. The CDR3 DNA sequence: TGCAGTGCCCGGGGGTCAGGGGTATCGCAGTACGTC. Translating it yields CSARGSGVSQYV. V gene TRBV20-1 combines with J gene TRBJ2-7; D might be TRBD1 or TRBD2, each matching 6 bases. The CDR3 extends over 12 amino acids. Trimming stripped 6 bases from V and 9 bases from J, with 18 bases between. Germline V gene lookup returns CDR1 DFQATT and CDR2 SNEGSKA (reference sequence).